These 23 T cell receptor beta chains share one sample of origin, sequenced in a study of T cell changes during pregnancy in multiple sclerosis. Profiling relied on immunoSEQ multiplex PCR, and the TCRdb table lists in-frame clones only, not all of them. The repertoire holds more than 30,000 clones, with 85% to 95% as singletons. Sample: CD4+ T cells from peripheral blood mononuclear cells, taken in the third trimester of pregnancy. The receptor set was obtained from a female donor in good health, enrolled as a control in a pregnancy study.

This chain uses TRBV28 with TRBJ1-6; D unresolved. Germline CDR1 is MDHEN and CDR2 is SYDVKM. V dropped 3 bases and J dropped 15 bases, with 12 bases sitting between them. This CDR3 contains 12 residues. The CDR3 is CASSFYRRHLHF. DNA of the CDR3: TGTGCCAGCAGTTTTTACCGACGACACCTCCACTTT.

This clone has only one observation. V is TRBV2 and J is TRBJ1-5; the match to TRBD1 covers 9 bases. The J segment lost 4 bases and the V segment lost 5 bases, leaving 6 bases of the junction unmatched. This CDR3 region has 15 residues. CDR1 and CDR2 from the germline V gene are SNHLY and FYNNEI. The chain's CDR3 is CASSQTGGRNQPQHF. The CDR3 DNA reads as TGTGCCAGCAGTCAAACAGGGGGCCGAAATCAGCCCCAGCATTTT.

The V call is TRBV6-5, the J call TRBJ1-1; D gene unclear. The CDR3 has 15 residues. The V and J ends lost 3 bases and 6 bases respectively, with 17 bases between them. CDR1 and CDR2 from the germline V gene are MNHEY and SVGAGI. CDR3 loop: CASSYYGSSLAEAFF. The CDR3 DNA reads as TGTGCCAGCAGTTATTACGGGTCCTCTCTCGCTGAAGCTTTCTTT.

J is TRBJ1-3 and V is TRBV5-4, with D perhaps matching TRBD1 (6 bases). The germline V gene encodes CDR1 SGHNT and CDR2 YYREEE (reference sequence). V was trimmed by 2 bases and J by 4 bases, leaving 10 bases between them. The CDR3 is 14 residues long. CDR3 bases: TGTGCCAGCAGCTTCGGGGGGCGGGGAAACACCATATATTTT. It specifies CASSFGGRGNTIYF.

The chain is built from TRBV6-5 and TRBJ1-2; 7 bases map to TRBD1. V gave up 6 bases and J gave up 8 bases; unmatched junction bases: 6. CDR1 and CDR2 (germline): MNHEY, SVGAGI. The CDR3 covers 12 residues. CDR3 nucleotides: TGTGCCAGCAGAACTTTACAGGGGGGCTACACCTTC. Amino acid sequence: CASRTLQGGYTF.

The rearrangement joins TRBV4-2 to TRBJ2-7; 8 nucleotides match TRBD1. From germline, CDR1 is LGHNA and CDR2 YNFKEQ. The CDR3 is 19 residues long. V lost 0 bases and J lost 0; bases outside the gene matches: 13. The CDR3, as DNA: TGTGCCAGCAGCCAAGATAGGTGGGGACAGGCCCCGAGCTCCTACGAGCAGTACTTC. Its protein is CASSQDRWGQAPSSYEQYF.

The chain has TRBV5-5 and TRBJ2-7; D is unclear. Germline-derived CDR1 and CDR2 are SGHKS and YYEKEE (reference sequence). With 0 bases removed from V and 2 bases from J, the gap between germline ends came to 6 bases. The CDR3 sequence is 13 residues long. The CDR3 DNA sequence: TGTGCCAGCAGCTTGGACAACCCCTACGAGCAGTACTTC. Residues: CASSLDNPYEQYF.

This chain uses TRBV15 with TRBJ2-5; D not certain. CDR1 is LNHNV and CDR2 is YYDKDF in the germline V gene (reference sequence). The V end lost 0 bases, the J end lost 5 bases, and 10 bases lay between the germline ends. The CDR3 loop spans 14 amino acids. CDR3 in DNA: TGTGCCACCAGCAGAGATCGGAGACCGGAGACCCAGTACTTC. This encodes CATSRDRRPETQYF.

The genes are TRBV7-9 and TRBJ2-3; 10 bases align to TRBD2. The germline gives CDR1 SEHNR, CDR2 FQNEAQ (reference sequence). This CDR3 contains 17 residues. V was clipped by 5 bases and J by 3 bases; unmatched bases: 11. In nucleotides, the CDR3 is TGTGCCAGCAGCCTCCCGGGACTAGCGAGGGGGACAGATACGCAGTATTTT. Translated: CASSLPGLARGTDTQYF.

A single count supports this clone. The chain links TRBV6-1 to TRBJ2-1; TRBD2 agrees at 8 bases. The CDR3 contains 14 residues. Trimming took 10 bases from V and 7 from J; bases not matched to a gene: 12. Per germline, CDR1 MNHNS and CDR2 SASEGT. The CDR3 region is CATTGTSSQNEQFF. CDR3 nucleotide sequence: TGTGCCACCACCGGGACTAGTTCCCAGAATGAGCAGTTCTTC.

The chain links TRBV29-1 to TRBJ2-1, with TRBD2 identical over 8 bases. The J segment lost 5 bases and the V segment lost 7 bases, leaving 10 bases of the junction unmatched. CDR3 length equals 14 residues. CDR1 and CDR2 from the germline V gene are SQVTM and ANQGSEA. This chain's CDR3 is CSELKRGLNNEQFF. The CDR3 DNA follows: TGCAGCGAATTAAAGCGGGGGCTAAACAATGAGCAGTTCTTC.

The rearrangement uses TRBV11-2 and TRBJ2-7, with 7 bases lining up with TRBD2. This CDR3 has 15 residues. Germline V gene data show CDR1 as SGHAT and CDR2 as FQNNGV. Unmatched junction bases numbered 10, after V lost 1 base and J lost 7 bases. The CDR3, as DNA: TGTGCCAGCAGCTTAGTGACTAGCTCCTTAGGTGAGCAGTACTTC. Translation: CASSLVTSSLGEQYF.

This clone appeared a few times. The chain has TRBV18 and TRBJ1-1, with D perhaps TRBD1 (5 bases). The CDR3 has 18 residues. The V gene's germline CDR1 is KGHSH and CDR2 LQKENI. Between the trimmed V and J ends, which lost 3 bases and 2 bases, there was a span of 22 bases. The CDR3 loop reads CASSPLPGPGGSNTEAFF. CDR3 nucleotide sequence: TGTGCCAGCTCACCTCTCCCGGGACCGGGAGGGAGTAACACTGAAGCTTTCTTT.

This clone occurred a few times. The chain has TRBV6-1 and TRBJ2-3; 9 bases fit TRBD1. V was pared by 8 bases and J by 3 bases, with 6 bases of the junction left unmatched. CDR1 is MNHNS, CDR2 SASEGT, per germline. This CDR3 has 14 residues. The CDR3 nucleotides are TGTGCCAGCCCGGGACAGGGTGAGACAGATACGCAGTATTTT. This encodes CASPGQGETDTQYF.

The chain links TRBV5-1 to TRBJ2-1; D unresolved. V was cut by 5 bases and J by 8 bases, with 17 bases left in between. Per germline, CDR1 SGHRS and CDR2 YFSETQ. This CDR3 is 14 amino acids long. CDR3 sequence reads: CASRMTPAVDEQFF. The CDR3 DNA follows: TGCGCCAGCAGGATGACCCCGGCGGTCGATGAGCAGTTCTTC.

The chain uses TRBV5-4 and TRBJ2-3, with 13 nucleotides matching TRBD2. V trimming: 4 bases; J trimming: 4 bases; junction bases outside the gene matches: 9. CDR1 and CDR2 from the germline V gene are SGHNT and YYREEE (reference sequence). This CDR3 has 17 residues. The CDR3 here is CASSPRTSGSVADTQYF. CDR3 coding DNA: TGTGCCAGCAGCCCACGGACTAGCGGGAGTGTTGCAGATACGCAGTATTTT.

The gene calls are TRBV15 and TRBJ2-2; 9 bases are a match to TRBD2. Germline CDR1 and CDR2: LNHNV and YYDKDF (reference sequence). Unmatched junction bases numbered 7, after V lost 3 bases and J lost 8 bases. CDR3 length: 15 residues. CDR3 sequence: CATSRDSGGSGELFF. For the CDR3, the DNA is TGTGCCACCAGCAGGGATAGCGGGGGCTCTGGGGAGCTGTTTTTT.

This clone has only one observation. This rearrangement joins TRBV6-5 to TRBJ2-7, with D maybe TRBD2 (6 bases). From germline, CDR1 is MNHEY and CDR2 SVGAGI. This CDR3 has 14 amino acids. With 6 bases removed from V and 3 bases from J, the gap between germline ends came to 15 bases. Here the CDR3 reads CASSSRDSNYEQYF. In DNA, the CDR3 is TGTGCCAGCAGCTCACGGGACTCCAACTACGAGCAGTACTTC.

This chain joins TRBV6-5 and TRBJ1-1; TRBD1 is a possible D gene (6 bases). Germline CDR1 reads MNHEY; CDR2 reads SVGAGI. V shed 6 bases and J shed 3 bases, with 14 bases lying between them. The CDR3 has 14 amino acids. The CDR3 spells CASRFNYRDTEAFF. The CDR3, as DNA: TGTGCCAGCAGGTTTAATTACAGGGACACTGAAGCTTTCTTT.

The J gene is TRBJ2-3, the V gene TRBV5-4, with 7 positions matching TRBD2. Looked up from germline, CDR1 is SGHNT and CDR2 is YYREEE (reference sequence). V shed 4 bases and J 3 bases; nucleotides not matched to a gene: 8. The CDR3 spans 15 residues. The CDR3 DNA reads as TGTGCCAGCAGCCGGGTGGGGCGGGAGACAGATACGCAGTATTTT. Translated: CASSRVGRETDTQYF.

The chain has TRBV9 and TRBJ1-1; no reliable D call. Trimming cost V 0 bases and J 0 bases, with 6 bases left between them. The CDR3 is made up of 14 amino acids. The germline CDR1 and CDR2 sequences are SGDLS and YYNGEE. CDR3 sequence (DNA): TGTGCCAGCAGCGTAGGTCCTATGAACACTGAAGCTTTCTTT. It yields the protein CASSVGPMNTEAFF.

The rearrangement links TRBV5-1 to TRBJ2-2; 10 positions match TRBD1. The CDR3 contains 15 residues. V was clipped by 0 bases and J by 9 bases; unmatched bases: 5. Germline assignment: CDR1 SGHRS and CDR2 YFSETQ. CDR3 residues: CASSLAGQGRWELFF. Written as DNA, the CDR3 is TGCGCCAGCAGCTTGGCGGGACAGGGGAGGTGGGAGCTGTTTTTT.

The J gene is TRBJ2-5, the V gene TRBV18, with 7 bases matching TRBD1. There are 15 residues in the CDR3. The germline V gene has CDR1 KGHSH and CDR2 LQKENI. J lost 1 base, V lost 5 bases, and 7 bases had no gene match. This CDR3 reads CASSTATGSQETQYF. The CDR3 DNA reads TGTGCCAGCTCAACCGCGACAGGGTCCCAAGAGACCCAGTACTTC.